The 30 T cell receptor beta chains listed next were all sequenced from one sample in a study of blood T cell repertoires in COVID-19. Generated by immunoSEQ multiplex PCR, the TCRdb table keeps only in-frame clones and is missing some. The data show about 370,000 clones, with more than 70% seen just once and about 3% held by the top ten. Sequencing was carried out using peripheral blood. Source of these receptors: a woman under 40 with COVID-19, enrolled during active disease.

The chain employs TRBV18 and TRBJ1-4, with D unresolved. With 2 bases removed from V and 0 bases from J, the gap between germline ends came to 7 bases. This CDR3 is built from 15 residues. CDR1 KGHSH and CDR2 LQKENI come from the germline V gene. The CDR3 DNA follows: TGTGCCAGCTCACCAGGAGATACAACTAATGAAAAACTGTTTTTT. Amino acid sequence: CASSPGDTTNEKLFF.

This chain uses TRBV3-1 (or the pseudogene TRBV3-2) with TRBJ2-3; D is undetermined. Per germline, CDR1 LGHDT and CDR2 YNNKEL (reference sequence). Trimming shortened V by 0 bases and J by 4 bases, and 20 bases separated the two germline ends. The CDR3 has 18 amino acids. The CDR3 DNA follows: TGTGCCAGCAGCCAAGAAAGTGTGGGCTACCCTTGGGCAGATACGCAGTATTTT. The encoded protein is CASSQESVGYPWADTQYF.

There are a few counts of this clone. The rearrangement links TRBV7-2 to TRBJ1-6, with TRBD1 as a possible D gene (5 bases). The germline V gene encodes CDR1 SGHTA and CDR2 FQGNSA. The ends were cut back, 1 base at V and 10 bases at J, with 14 bases in the middle. The CDR3 is made up of 15 amino acids. In nucleotides, the CDR3 is TGTGCCAGCAGCTTAGAACGAGACAGAGCCTCACCCCTCCACTTT. This gives the protein CASSLERDRASPLHF. The full variable domain, with the rest looked up from reference TRBV7-2 and TRBJ1-6, is GAGVSQSPSNKVTEKGKDVELRCDPISGHTALYWYRQSLGQGLEFLIYFQGNSAPDKSGLPSDRFSAERTGGSVSTLTIQRTQQEDSAVYLCASSLERDRASPLHFGNGTRLTVT.

This chain joins TRBV20-1 and TRBJ2-5; perhaps TRBD1 as D (6 bases). Trimming took 3 bases from V and 1 from J, leaving 18 bases between them. The CDR3 length is 16 residues. CDR1 is DFQATT and CDR2 is SNEGSKA in the germline V gene (reference sequence). The CDR3 DNA is TGCAGTGCTAGTTCCCTCGGCAGGGGTTTCCAAGAGACCCAGTACTTC. Its protein is CSASSLGRGFQETQYF.

The chain recombines TRBV18 with TRBJ1-1; no firm D call. The CDR3 covers 13 residues. Deletions cut 3 bases from V and 6 bases from J, with 11 bases between. Germline assignment: CDR1 KGHSH and CDR2 LQKENI. The DNA for the CDR3 is TGTGCCAGCTCACCTCCGGGTCCGTCTGAAGCTTTCTTT. This translates into CASSPPGPSEAFF.

J is TRBJ2-7 and V is TRBV6-5, with TRBD1 identical over 9 bases. CDR1 and CDR2 from the germline V gene are MNHEY and SVGAGI. Trimming cost V 5 bases and J 3 bases; bases outside gene matches: 8. The CDR3 runs 15 residues. The CDR3 DNA reads as TGTGCCAGCAGTATCGACAGGGGGGGATACTACGAGCAGTACGTC. Protein: CASSIDRGGYYEQYV.

The rearrangement links TRBV7-2 to TRBJ1-6; 7 bases line up with TRBD1. The CDR3 consists of 16 residues. CDR1 is SGHTA, CDR2 FQGNSA, per germline. V was pared by 0 bases and J by 9 bases, with 8 bases of the junction left unmatched. The CDR3 region has the DNA TGTGCCAGCAGCTTAGCTCTGGGGGACAGTGGTTCACCCCTCCACTTT. Translation gives CASSLALGDSGSPLHF.

This clone was seen more than once but under ten times. This sample includes further DNA sequences coding for the same CDR3. This rearrangement joins TRBV7-9 to TRBJ2-7; a weak D match, TRBD1 (5 bases). This CDR3 spans 13 amino acids. The V end was cut by 2 bases, the J end by 5 bases, with 10 bases between. Germline-derived CDR1 and CDR2 are SEHNR and FQNEAQ (reference sequence). The DNA of the CDR3 is TGTGCCAGCAGCTTACAGGGTTCCCACGAGCAGTACGTC. The encoded protein is CASSLQGSHEQYV.

CDR3 amino acids: CASSLERGSYNEQFF. The CDR3 DNA follows: TGTGCCAGCAGCTTGGAGCGCGGTTCCTACAATGAGCAGTTCTTC. The chain carries TRBV5-4 and TRBJ2-1; D unclear. Germline V gene lookup returns CDR1 SGHNT and CDR2 YYREEE (reference sequence). The CDR3 consists of 15 residues. The V end lost 0 bases, the J end lost 1 base, and 8 bases lay between the germline ends.

This clone has just one count. The chain is built from TRBV19 and TRBJ2-5; 7 bases map to TRBD1. Germline V CDR1 and CDR2: LNHDA, SQIVND (reference sequence). CDR3 length equals 15 residues. Losses at the gene ends were 3 bases for V and 1 base for J; bases not matched to a gene: 5. The CDR3 spells CASSILSGGQETQYF. The DNA of the CDR3 is TGTGCCAGTAGTATTCTGTCAGGGGGCCAAGAGACCCAGTACTTC.

This clone was picked up a small number of times. This chain connects TRBV10-3 to TRBJ2-3; 10 nucleotides agree with TRBD2. The V and J ends lost 4 bases and 0 bases, in that order; junction bases with no gene match: 10. The germline V gene has CDR1 ENHRY and CDR2 SYGVKD. CDR3 length: 18 residues. The CDR3 DNA is TGTGCCATCAGTGGAATTAGCGGGGGGCGTTCTAGCACAGATACGCAGTATTTT. It encodes CAISGISGGRSSTDTQYF.

The chain employs TRBV15 and TRBJ1-1; 7 bases fit TRBD1. This CDR3 has 15 amino acids. J lost 6 bases, V lost 3 bases, and 10 bases had no gene match. Germline lookup yields CDR1 LNHNV and CDR2 YYDKDF (reference sequence). The CDR3 coding sequence is TGTGCCACCAGCAGGGATGACAGGGACTGGGCTGAAGCTTTCTTT. This translates into CATSRDDRDWAEAFF. Based on the CDR3 plus reference TRBV15 and TRBJ1-1, the full variable domain is DAMVIQNPRYQVTQFGKPVTLSCSQTLNHNVMYWYQQKSSQAPKLLFHYYDKDFNNEADTPDNFQSRRPNTSFCFLDIRSPGLGDTAMYLCATSRDDRDWAEAFFGQGTRLTVV.

The chain links TRBV11-3 to TRBJ2-1; 7 positions match TRBD2. The CDR3 sequence is 15 residues long. With V trimmed by 5 bases and J by 6 bases, 10 bases remained unmatched. Germline V CDR1 and CDR2: SGHNT, YENEEA. CDR3 bases: TGTGCCAGCAGCCCTAGAGCGGGGACTTCCAATGAGCAGTTCTTC. Its protein is CASSPRAGTSNEQFF.

This clone appeared a single time. The chain employs TRBV27 and TRBJ1-5, with TRBD1 matching 8 bases. V lost 9 bases and J lost 0; bases outside the gene matches: 19. The CDR3 has 19 amino acids. Per the germline V gene, CDR1 is MNHEY and CDR2 is SMNVEV (reference sequence). The DNA of the CDR3 is TGTGCCAGTATCCTAACGGAGGGGACAGGCCCTTATAGCAATCAGCCCCAGCATTTT. This encodes CASILTEGTGPYSNQPQHF.

The rearrangement links TRBV6-4 to TRBJ2-1, with 10 bases matching TRBD2. The CDR3 totals 15 residues. Germline V gives CDR1 MRHNA, CDR2 SNTAGT. V shed 2 bases, J shed 9 bases, and the junction held 7 bases outside the gene matches. Here the CDR3 reads CASSDLAGDSGEQFF. In DNA form, the CDR3 reads TGTGCCAGCAGTGACCTAGCGGGAGATAGCGGTGAGCAGTTCTTC.

J is TRBJ2-1 and V is TRBV6-6, with 9 bases matching TRBD2. The CDR3 runs to 20 residues. The J segment lost 1 base and the V segment lost 6 bases, leaving 19 bases of the junction unmatched. Germline V gene data show CDR1 as MNHNY and CDR2 as SVGAGI (reference sequence). The CDR3 here is CASSLPWTSVQYESYNEQFF. CDR3 nucleotides: TGTGCCAGCAGCCTACCCTGGACTAGCGTCCAATACGAATCCTACAATGAGCAGTTCTTC.

This clone was found once. V and J are TRBV4-1 and TRBJ1-5; D uncertain. The CDR3 extends over 17 amino acids. V shed 1 base and J shed 4 bases, with 17 bases lying between them. From germline, CDR1 is MGHRA and CDR2 YSYEKL. The CDR3: CASSQATEGGRNQPQHF. In DNA, the CDR3 is TGCGCCAGCAGCCAAGCAACCGAAGGAGGCAGGAATCAGCCCCAGCATTTT.

A single count supports this clone. The chain couples TRBV5-1 to TRBJ1-2; D might be TRBD1 (6 bases). Germline CDR1 reads SGHRS; CDR2 reads YFSETQ. Trimming cost V 4 bases and J 2 bases, with 12 bases left between them. The CDR3 extends over 14 amino acids. In DNA, the CDR3 is TGCGCCAGCAGCCCCCCAGACAGGAACTATGGCTACACCTTC. Its translation is CASSPPDRNYGYTF.

The chain uses TRBV3-1 (or the pseudogene TRBV3-2) and TRBJ2-3, with 10 bases that match TRBD2. The CDR3 length is 15 residues. Germline CDR1 is LGHDT and CDR2 is YNNKEL (reference sequence). With V trimmed by 1 base and J by 14 bases, 12 bases remained unmatched. The CDR3 is CASSQALSGGAYRYF. CDR3 DNA: TGTGCCAGCAGCCAAGCCCTCAGCGGGGGGGCTTATCGGTATTTT.

This clone was observed a single time. The chain combines TRBV3-1 (or the pseudogene TRBV3-2) with TRBJ1-1, with D tentatively TRBD1 (5 bases). Germline V gives CDR1 LGHDT, CDR2 YNNKEL (reference sequence). Trimming shortened V by 4 bases and J by 3 bases, and 12 bases separated the two germline ends. This CDR3 has 14 amino acids. Here the CDR3 reads CASSRTWTDTEAFF. The CDR3 DNA reads as TGTGCCAGCAGCCGGACATGGACGGACACTGAAGCTTTCTTT.

This clone has just one count. CDR3 amino acids: CASSLSRGGGYTF. DNA of the CDR3: TGTGCCAGCAGCTTATCAAGAGGCGGCGGCTACACCTTC. The chain combines TRBV7-9 with TRBJ1-2; D ambiguous. Germline values: CDR1 SEHNR, CDR2 FQNEAQ (reference sequence). Trimming removed 2 bases from V and 8 bases from J, with 12 bases in between. There are 13 residues in the CDR3.

The chain links TRBV6-1 to TRBJ1-1; tentative D call: TRBD1 (6 bases). The V gene's germline CDR1 is MNHNS and CDR2 SASEGT. Deletions cut 2 bases from V and 1 base from J, with 11 bases between. There are 15 residues in the CDR3. The CDR3 sequence: CASSERWGQNTEAFF. CDR3 nucleotides: TGTGCCAGCAGTGAACGGTGGGGACAGAACACTGAAGCTTTCTTT.

The chain couples TRBV4-2 to TRBJ1-2; 7 bases fit TRBD1. Germline CDR1 and CDR2: LGHNA and YNFKEQ. Trimming took 0 bases from V and 2 from J; bases not matched to a gene: 3. The CDR3 loop spans 15 amino acids. CDR3 coding DNA: TGTGCCAGCAGCCAAGACAGACAGGGAAACTATGGCTACACCTTC. Protein sequence: CASSQDRQGNYGYTF.

The V gene is TRBV27, the J gene TRBJ2-6; TRBD2 is a possible D gene (5 bases). The V gene lost 5 bases and the J gene lost 2 bases, with 7 bases spanning the gap. This CDR3 contains 14 residues. Germline V gives CDR1 MNHEY, CDR2 SMNVEV (reference sequence). The CDR3 DNA follows: TGTGCCAGCAGTACGAGGGCTGGGGCCAACGTCCTGACTTTC. Amino acid sequence: CASSTRAGANVLTF.

The genes are TRBV6-1 and TRBJ2-1; D possibly corresponds to TRBD1 (6 bases). The CDR3 runs to 14 residues. Germline V lookup: CDR1 MNHNS, CDR2 SASEGT. Trimming took off 2 bases at V and 7 bases at J, with 12 bases between the two ends. The CDR3 region has the DNA TGTGCCAGCAGTGAAATGTCAGGGGCTAATGAGCAGTTCTTC. It yields the protein CASSEMSGANEQFF.

The rearrangement uses TRBV4-1 and TRBJ2-1; 7 bases fit TRBD2. Per the germline V gene, CDR1 is MGHRA and CDR2 is YSYEKL. The J segment lost 7 bases and the V segment lost 5 bases, leaving 11 bases of the junction unmatched. This CDR3 region has 15 residues. The CDR3 spells CASSTSQVSGNEQFF. The CDR3 region has the DNA TGCGCCAGCAGCACCTCCCAAGTTAGCGGGAATGAGCAGTTCTTC.

The genes are TRBV6-2 or TRBV6-3 and TRBJ2-1, with 8 bases matching TRBD2. The length of the CDR3 is 15 residues. The V gene end was trimmed by 6 bases and the J gene end by 2 bases; junction bases not matched to a gene: 6. CDR1 and CDR2 from the germline V gene are MNHEY and SVGEGT. CDR3 amino acids: CASSRGLAPYNEQFF. The CDR3 DNA reads TGTGCCAGCAGCAGAGGACTAGCTCCCTACAATGAGCAGTTCTTC.

The count of this clone is one. V usage is TRBV28 and J usage is TRBJ2-2; TRBD1 agrees at 8 bases. The V and J ends lost 7 bases and 4 bases, in that order; junction bases with no gene match: 11. The CDR3 loop spans 16 amino acids. Germline CDR1 MDHEN, CDR2 SYDVKM. CDR3 sequence (DNA): TGTGCCAGCATCCCGGGTCAGGGGGCCCTCACCGGGGAGCTGTTTTTT. Amino acid sequence: CASIPGQGALTGELFF.

V gene TRBV6-2 or TRBV6-3 combines with J gene TRBJ1-1; D is possibly TRBD1 (5 bases). The germline V and J ends were trimmed by 5 bases and 3 bases, with 13 bases remaining between them. The germline V gene encodes CDR1 MNHEY and CDR2 SVGEGT. The CDR3 consists of 14 residues. The CDR3 loop is CASSGGVGYTEAFF. DNA of the CDR3: TGTGCCAGCAGTGGAGGGGTAGGTTACACTGAAGCTTTCTTT.

This chain links TRBV7-9 with TRBJ1-2, with D tentatively TRBD1 (5 bases). This CDR3 is 14 amino acids long. Trimming removed 0 bases at V and 6 bases at J, with 11 bases between. Germline CDR1 reads SEHNR; CDR2 reads FQNEAQ (reference sequence). The CDR3 reads CASSLAALGHGYTF. In DNA, the CDR3 is TGTGCCAGCAGCTTAGCGGCGTTGGGGCATGGCTACACCTTC.